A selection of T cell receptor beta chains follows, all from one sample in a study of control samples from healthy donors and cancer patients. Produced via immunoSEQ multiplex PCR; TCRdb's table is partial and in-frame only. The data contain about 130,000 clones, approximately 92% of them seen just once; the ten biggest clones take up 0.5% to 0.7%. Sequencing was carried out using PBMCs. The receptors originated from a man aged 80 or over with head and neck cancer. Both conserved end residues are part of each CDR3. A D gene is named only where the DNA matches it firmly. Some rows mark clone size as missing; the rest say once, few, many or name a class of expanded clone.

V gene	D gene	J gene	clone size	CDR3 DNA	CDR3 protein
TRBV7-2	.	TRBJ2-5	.	TGTGCCAGCAGCTTAGGGCCCCTGTCGGGAGAGACCCAGTACTTC	CASSLGPLSGETQYF
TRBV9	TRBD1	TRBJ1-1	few	TGTGCCAGCAGCGTCCTGCAGGGGGAGAGTGAAGCTTTCTTT	CASSVLQGESEAFF
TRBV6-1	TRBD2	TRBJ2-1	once	TGTGCCAGCAGTGTACAAATAGCGGGAGCCTACAATGAGCAGTTCTTC	CASSVQIAGAYNEQFF
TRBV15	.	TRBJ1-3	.	TGTGCCACCAGCCTTCGGACAGCTCCGGGAAACACCATATATTTT	CATSLRTAPGNTIYF
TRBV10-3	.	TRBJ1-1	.	TGTGCCATCAGTGAGGGAAGGGGGACTGAAGCTTTCTTT	CAISEGRGTEAFF
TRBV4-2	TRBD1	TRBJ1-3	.	TGTGCCAGCAGCCAAGAATGGAGGGGGCTCTCTGGAAACACCATATATTTT	CASSQEWRGLSGNTIYF
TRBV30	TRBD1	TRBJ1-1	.	TGTGCCTGGAGTGGAACAGGGGGTGTGGCTGAAGCTTTCTTT	CAWSGTGGVAEAFF
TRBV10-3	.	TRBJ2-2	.	TGTGCCATCAGTGAGGTCACGGACACCGGGGAGCTGTTTTTT	CAISEVTDTGELFF
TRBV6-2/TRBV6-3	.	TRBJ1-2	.	TGTGCCAGCAGTAACAAGGGAACACGGGGCTACACCTTC	CASSNKGTRGYTF
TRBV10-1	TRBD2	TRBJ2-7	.	TGCGCCAGCAGTGACGGGACTAGCGGGAAGAAGTACTTC	CASSDGTSGKKYF
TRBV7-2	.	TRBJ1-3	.	TGTGCCAGCAGCCTTGGACCCCCTGGAAACACCATATATTTT	CASSLGPPGNTIYF
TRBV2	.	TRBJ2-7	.	TGTGCCAGTACCCAGGTTTACGAGCAGTACTTC	CASTQVYEQYF
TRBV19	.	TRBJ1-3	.	TGTGCCAGTATGGTTAGGGCAGGGGCTAACACCATATATTTT	CASMVRAGANTIYF
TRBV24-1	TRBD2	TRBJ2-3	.	TGTGCCACCAGTGATAGCGGGGGGGCCTTAGATACGCAGTATTTT	CATSDSGGALDTQYF
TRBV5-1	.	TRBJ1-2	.	TGCGCCAGCAGCTTGGAGGGGGATGGCTACACCTTC	CASSLEGDGYTF
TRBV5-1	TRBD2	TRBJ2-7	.	TGCGCCAGCAGCCCCGGGAGGGCCGGATACGAGCAGTACTTC	CASSPGRAGYEQYF
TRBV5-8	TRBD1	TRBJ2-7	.	TGTGCCAGCAGCTTCCGGTCAGGGGGTCACTACGAGCAGTACTTC	CASSFRSGGHYEQYF
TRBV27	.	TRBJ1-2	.	TGTGCCAGCAGTTTTCATCGGGACGACTATGGCTACACCTTC	CASSFHRDDYGYTF
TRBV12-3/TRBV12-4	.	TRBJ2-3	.	TGTGCCAGCAGTCGATCTTCTACAGATACGCAGTATTTT	CASSRSSTDTQYF
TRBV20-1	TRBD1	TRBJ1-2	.	TGCAGTGCTAGTACCGGGACAGACTATGGCTACACCTTC	CSASTGTDYGYTF